Listed below are T cell receptor beta chains from one sample, sequenced in a study of radiotherapy plus CTLA-4 blockade in lung cancer. Clones were read by immunoSEQ multiplex PCR, and TCRdb kept only the in-frame ones, dropping some. The profile shows roughly 66,000 clones, about four fifths of them singletons. Sequences were derived from peripheral blood, sampled from a patient treated with radiotherapy plus ipilimumab. The source is a human donor with non-small cell lung cancer who had a partial response to radiotherapy plus ipilimumab. CDR3s include the opening cysteine and the closing phenylalanine or tryptophan. The D gene is left open where the match is weak. Rows may omit the clone size; those that give it use once, few, many or a size class.

>TRBD2|TRBJ2-1|TRBV5-1|-
CASSLIAGLSYNEQFF
TGCGCCAGCAGCTTGATAGCGGGCCTCTCCTACAATGAGCAGTTCTTC
>-|TRBJ2-1|TRBV4-1|-
CASSQEGLAGGSEQFF
TGCGCCAGCAGCCAAGAAGGGCTAGCTGGTGGTAGTGAGCAGTTCTTC
>-|TRBJ1-1|TRBV14|-
CASSQVGGTTEAFF
TGTGCCAGCAGCCAAGTAGGAGGAACCACTGAAGCTTTCTTT
>-|TRBJ1-1|TRBV19|-
CASSIGTAQGTEAFF
TGTGCCAGTAGTATAGGGACCGCTCAGGGGACTGAAGCTTTCTTT
>TRBD2|TRBJ2-3|TRBV7-9|-
CASSFGTSGSSTDTQYF
TGTGCCAGCAGCTTCGGGACTAGCGGGAGCAGCACAGATACGCAGTATTTT
>-|TRBJ2-3|TRBV28|-
CASSLTRDTQYF
TGTGCCAGCAGTTTAACGAGAGATACGCAGTATTTT
>-|TRBJ2-2|TRBV7-9|-
CASSSFGGILNTGELFF
TGTGCCAGCAGCTCCTTCGGCGGGATCCTGAACACCGGGGAGCTGTTTTTT
>TRBD1|TRBJ2-2|TRBV19|-
CASRPTGTGHTGELFF
TGTGCCAGTAGACCGACCGGGACAGGGCACACCGGGGAGCTGTTTTTT
>-|TRBJ2-5|TRBV7-9|-
CASSLRRQETQYF
TGTGCCAGCAGCTTACGCCGGCAAGAGACCCAGTACTTC
>TRBD2|TRBJ2-1|TRBV10-3|-
CAIMSSGRALSEQFF
TGTGCCATCATGTCTAGCGGGAGGGCCTTGTCTGAGCAGTTCTTC
>-|TRBJ2-3|TRBV7-9|few
CASSFRTDTDTQYF
TGTGCCAGCAGCTTCCGGACAGACACAGATACGCAGTATTTT
>-|TRBJ2-3|TRBV4-2|-
CASSYSSTDTQYF
TGTGCCAGCAGCTACTCTAGCACAGATACGCAGTATTTT
>-|TRBJ2-7|TRBV7-9|-
CASSKGGALNYEQYF
TGTGCCAGCAGCAAGGGGGGGGCGCTGAATTACGAGCAGTACTTC
>TRBD1|TRBJ1-2|TRBV25-1|once
CASSEPGTGGDDGYTF
TGTGCCAGCAGTGAACCCGGGACAGGGGGCGACGATGGCTACACCTTC
>-|TRBJ1-3|TRBV27|-
CASSLRLGNTIYF
TGTGCCAGCAGTTTACGTCTTGGAAACACCATATATTTT
>-|TRBJ2-4|TRBV28|-
CASSLRGAGNIQYF
TGTGCCAGCAGTTTACGGGGGGCTGGTAACATTCAGTACTTC
>-|TRBJ1-2|TRBV18|-
CASSPEVAGVDPLGYTF
TGTGCCAGCTCACCAGAGGTTGCCGGGGTAGATCCCCTTGGCTACACCTTC
>-|TRBJ1-6|TRBV30|-
CAWSRGQSLSPLHF
TGTGCCTGGAGTCGAGGACAGTCTCTGTCACCCCTCCACTTT
>-|TRBJ1-3|TRBV9|-
CASSVAISGNTIYF
TGTGCCAGCAGCGTAGCAATCTCTGGAAACACCATATATTTT
>-|TRBJ2-2|TRBV11-2|-
CASSLGLQFTGELFF
TGTGCCAGCAGCTTAGGGCTCCAATTCACCGGGGAGCTGTTTTTT
>TRBD1|TRBJ1-4|TRBV27|-
CASRGTGLSATNEKLFF
TGTGCCAGCAGAGGGACAGGACTTTCCGCAACTAATGAAAAACTGTTTTTT
>-|TRBJ2-7|TRBV11-1|-
CASSFSGLYEQYF
TGTGCCAGCAGCTTTTCGGGGTTATACGAGCAGTACTTC
>-|TRBJ1-5|TRBV5-1|-
CASSLGDGGQPQHF
TGCGCCAGCAGCTTGGGGGACGGGGGACAGCCCCAGCATTTT
>TRBD2|TRBJ2-1|TRBV19|-
CASHSTGLAANEQFF
TGTGCCAGTCACTCAACAGGACTAGCGGCCAATGAGCAGTTCTTC
>TRBD2|TRBJ2-7|TRBV6-4|few
CASSYGREGYEQYF
TGTGCCAGCAGTTACGGGCGGGAGGGCTACGAGCAGTACTTC
>-|TRBJ2-3|TRBV7-9|-
CASSNRVDPDTQYF
TGTGCCAGCAGCAACAGGGTCGATCCAGATACGCAGTATTTT